This T cell receptor beta chain was captured by sequencing in a study of prognosis after radiotherapy for stage I lung cancer. Study-level information: Receipt of concurrent therapy with stereotactic body radiotherapy occurred in no patient.

Node negativity on CT and PET/CT was present in all patients, alongside an absence of prior chemotherapy, radiotherapy or other malignancies. The authors drew 6 to 7.5 milliliters of peripheral blood at each of two time points. This clonotype was seen repeatedly, ten times or more. Genomic DNA provided the template from which TCR beta CDR3 was amplified by two-round multiplex PCR. Round one of PCR was performed, and it used primers specific to each TRBV and TRBJ gene. Universal primers primed the second round of PCR. TCRdb re-analysed the multiplex PCR reads in MiXCR, keeping a single row per CDR3 protein. The table records tens of thousands of distinct CDR3 sequences, under 45% of them present only once. Sequences were derived from PBMCs, sampled before or after stereotactic body radiation therapy (not recorded which). The receptor comes from a donor aged 50 or older with non-small cell lung cancer.

CDR3 coding DNA: TGTGCCAGCAGTTTATTTGCGGGAGGGGGCAATGAGCAGTTCTTC. Translating it yields CASSLFAGGGNEQFF. V gene TRBV28 combines with J gene TRBJ2-1, with 9 bases aligning to TRBD2. The CDR3 spans 15 residues. Trimming removed 1 base from V and 6 bases from J; junction bases left unmatched: 4. Germline V gene data show CDR1 as MDHEN and CDR2 as SYDVKM.